This TCR beta chain emerged from a study of early T cells in non-severe SARS-CoV-2 infection. Study information: Alpha and beta chains were unpaired, from unsorted whole-blood bulk RNA. Study findings and constraints: Lookups in VDJdb leaned toward anti-spike CD8 responses and missed private and CD4 specificities.

A word on this clonotype: Its antigen is still unknown.

Attachment of unique molecular identifiers to individual cDNA molecules was performed. TCRdb analysed the 5' RACE reads with MiXCR anew, one entry per CDR3 protein. Of nearly 80,000 distinct CDR3 sequences listed, around 13% were seen once; the top ten hold 0.95% to 1.3%. Trimming took off 0 bases at V and 8 bases at J, with 9 bases between the two ends. The CDR3 runs 13 residues. Germline V gene data show CDR1 as SGHKS and CDR2 as YYEKEE (reference sequence). The sample consisted of whole blood. The sequence derives from an adult who was a healthcare worker with PCR-confirmed SARS-CoV-2 infection or an uninfected control (not recorded which). The chain uses TRBV5-5 and TRBJ2-1; no clear D. The CDR3 DNA is TGTGCCAGCAGCTTGGCCCCTCTGGATGAGCAGTTCTTC. It codes for CASSLAPLDEQFF.